The subject of this entry is one T cell receptor (beta chain). Produced via immunoSEQ multiplex PCR; TCRdb's table is partial and in-frame only. This sample yields 2,100,000 or so clones, of which 90% to 96% are seen a single time; approximately 0.13% belongs to the top ten. The sample comes from a study of shared clonotypes between healthy human individuals. The germline CDR1 and CDR2 sequences are SGHRS and YFSETQ. The CDR3 runs to 13 residues. The ends were cut back, 0 bases at V and 7 bases at J, with 11 bases in the middle. This chain connects TRBV5-1 to TRBJ2-7, with D maybe TRBD1 (5 bases). The material sequenced was naive CD4+ T cells sorted from blood. Noted subset: CD45RA+ positively selected. The clonotype originates from a man between 18 and 35 years old in good health. The CDR3, as DNA: TGCGCCAGCAGCTTGGGACAGCCTTCGGAGCAGTACTTC. Its protein product is CASSLGQPSEQYF.